This T cell receptor beta chain emerged from a study of blood T cell repertoires in COVID-19. Profiling relied on immunoSEQ multiplex PCR, and the TCRdb table lists in-frame clones only, not all of them. The sample lists under 300,000 clones, 70% to 90% seen once, with approximately 11% in the top ten. The clonotype comes from a woman in her seventies with acute or convalescent COVID-19. The sample consisted of peripheral blood.

In nucleotides, the CDR3 is TGTGCCAGCAGTTTAGGCCAGAAAAATTCACCCCTCCACTTT. Translated: CASSLGQKNSPLHF. This rearrangement joins TRBV27 to TRBJ1-6; D unresolved. Germline V gene sequence: CDR1 MNHEY, CDR2 SMNVEV (reference sequence). V was clipped by 2 bases and J by 7 bases, with 9 bases between them. The CDR3 runs 14 residues.